These 23 T cell receptor beta chains share one sample of origin, sequenced in a study of T-cell memory formation after mild COVID-19. TCRdb processed the 5' RACE reads anew with MiXCR; each CDR3 protein has one entry. The data contain a few hundred thousand distinct CDR3 sequences, approximately 9% of them singletons. Sequencing was performed on PBMCs or a T cell subset sorted from them (not recorded which). Receptor source: a man younger than 35 who had mild COVID-19 (a few samples of this study predate the infection). Cell type and time point are not known.

The chain couples TRBV7-2 to TRBJ2-4; maybe TRBD2 (5 bases). The CDR3 has 15 residues. Germline V gives CDR1 SGHTA, CDR2 FQGNSA. V lost 3 bases to trimming and J lost 0 bases, with 9 bases between them. The CDR3 region has the DNA TGTGCCAGCAGCTTTGCGGCGGGAGCCAAAAACATTCAGTACTTC. Translation: CASSFAAGAKNIQYF.

Only a few counts were recorded for this clonotype. V and J are TRBV7-2 and TRBJ1-2; D gene ambiguous. This CDR3 is 14 amino acids long. Trimming pared 5 bases from V and 0 bases from J, leaving 10 bases between. CDR1 and CDR2 from the germline V gene are SGHTA and FQGNSA. The DNA for the CDR3 is TGTGCCAGCAGCCTCGTCGCGTCTAACTATGGCTACACCTTC. Its translation: CASSLVASNYGYTF.

Worth noting for this clonotype: A junction boundary mismatches the germline segment, possibly from a read error. The chain recombines TRBV5-1 with TRBJ2-3, with 11 bases fitting TRBD1. This CDR3 comprises 14 residues. Germline CDR1 is SGHRS and CDR2 is YFSETQ. For the CDR3, the DNA is TGCGCCAGCAGGTTGGGACAGGGGGGAGATACGCAGTATTTT. This translates into CASRLGQGGDTQYF.

The CDR3 protein is CASSQGASSEQYV. CDR3 nucleotides: TGTGCCAGCAGCCAAGGGGCCAGCAGCGAGCAGTACGTC. This chain connects TRBV3-1 to TRBJ2-7; D is unresolved. From germline, CDR1 is LGHDT and CDR2 YNNKEL (reference sequence). V was cut by 1 base and J by 6 bases, with 10 bases left in between. This CDR3 spans 13 amino acids.

CDR3 bases: TGTGCCAGCTCAAGGGACAGGGGAACGGATCAGCCCCAGCATTTT. Translating it yields CASSRDRGTDQPQHF. V usage is TRBV18 and J usage is TRBJ1-5, with TRBD1 matching 10 bases. Germline assignment: CDR1 KGHSH and CDR2 LQKENI. The CDR3 totals 15 residues. Unmatched junction bases numbered 6, after V lost 5 bases and J lost 5 bases.

This clonotype was seen more than once but under ten times. The rearrangement uses TRBV12-3 or TRBV12-4 and TRBJ2-7, with 8 bases fitting TRBD1. The junction had 1 base not matched to a gene; V was cut back by 2 bases and J by 4 bases. CDR3 size: 13 residues. CDR3 protein: CASSLRTGYEQYF. The DNA for the CDR3 is TGTGCCAGCAGTTTAAGGACAGGGTACGAGCAGTACTTC.

This clonotype was seen more than once but under ten times. The rearrangement uses TRBV12-3 or TRBV12-4 and TRBJ1-2, with 12 bases aligning to TRBD1. The V segment lost 9 bases and the J segment 8 bases; nucleotides outside the gene matches: 10. The CDR3 is 14 amino acids. The CDR3 nucleotides read TGTGCCAGTACCCGGGGACAGGGGGCAGGGGGCTACACCTTC. It specifies CASTRGQGAGGYTF.

This clonotype was detected only a few times. V usage is TRBV6-1 and J usage is TRBJ2-1; D is possibly TRBD2 (5 bases). The V gene lost 7 bases and the J gene lost 8 bases, with 18 bases spanning the gap. Germline V gene lookup returns CDR1 MNHNS and CDR2 SASEGT. The CDR3 spans 14 residues. The CDR3 DNA is TGTGCCAGCAAAAGTCTCGAAAGGAGGCATGAGCAGTTCTTC. Protein sequence: CASKSLERRHEQFF.

This clonotype was counted between two and nine times. This rearrangement joins TRBV27 to TRBJ2-7, with D hard to call. Germline V lookup: CDR1 MNHEY, CDR2 SMNVEV (reference sequence). V shed 5 bases and J shed 4 bases, with 9 bases lying between them. The length of the CDR3 is 12 residues. DNA for the CDR3: TGTGCCAGCAGTCACGGCCCTTACGAGCAGTACTTC. Translated: CASSHGPYEQYF.

The sample holds one count of this clonotype. The CDR3 DNA is TGTGCCAGCAGGAGGGGTTCCTACAATGAGCAGTTCTTC. This translates into CASRRGSYNEQFF. The V call is TRBV3-1, the J call TRBJ2-1; TRBD1 or TRBD2 may be the D gene (5 bases each). The V gene lost 6 bases and the J gene lost 1 base, with 7 bases spanning the gap. The V gene's germline CDR1 is LGHDT and CDR2 YNNKEL (reference sequence). The CDR3 is 13 residues long.

The chain carries TRBV7-6 and TRBJ2-2; 8 bases fit TRBD1. Germline V gene sequence: CDR1 SGHVS, CDR2 FNYEAQ. V lost 5 bases, J lost 7 bases, and 3 bases stayed unmatched. This CDR3 spans 13 amino acids. The CDR3 sequence is CASSIQGVGELFF. CDR3 DNA: TGTGCCAGCAGCATACAGGGGGTCGGGGAGCTGTTTTTT.

The rearrangement joins TRBV7-2 to TRBJ1-5; D remains unclear. Deletions cut 1 base from V and 3 bases from J, with 10 bases between. Germline V gene lookup returns CDR1 SGHTA and CDR2 FQGNSA. The CDR3 length is 15 residues. CDR3 nucleotide sequence: TGTGCCAGCAGCTTAGATTGGGCCTCCAATCAGCCCCAGCATTTT. Encoded protein: CASSLDWASNQPQHF. The variable domain in full, with the rest retrieved from reference TRBV7-2 and TRBJ1-5, is GAGVSQSPSNKVTEKGKDVELRCDPISGHTALYWYRQSLGQGLEFLIYFQGNSAPDKSGLPSDRFSAERTGGSVSTLTIQRTQQEDSAVYLCASSLDWASNQPQHFGDGTRLSIL.

This clonotype was seen only a few times. The chain combines TRBV6-2 or TRBV6-3 with TRBJ2-3; D is undetermined. This CDR3 has 14 residues. Deletions cut 6 bases from V and 6 bases from J, with 16 bases between. Germline CDR1 MNHEY, CDR2 SVGEGT. CDR3 DNA: TGTGCCAGCAGCCCGAACTTTGCACCTGATACGCAGTATTTT. This gives the protein CASSPNFAPDTQYF.

The chain has TRBV7-9 and TRBJ1-1, with TRBD1 identical over 8 bases. The J segment lost 0 bases and the V segment lost 4 bases, leaving 7 bases of the junction unmatched. Germline V lookup: CDR1 SEHNR, CDR2 FQNEAQ (reference sequence). The CDR3 consists of 16 residues. The CDR3 region is CASSSGQGRMNTEAFF. The CDR3 DNA reads TGTGCCAGCAGCTCCGGACAGGGTCGCATGAACACTGAAGCTTTCTTT.

V gene TRBV7-6 combines with J gene TRBJ1-6, with 12 bases fitting TRBD1. Germline CDR1 reads SGHVS; CDR2 reads FNYEAQ. This CDR3 region has 14 residues. V lost 5 bases, J lost 11 bases, and 4 bases stayed unmatched. Here the CDR3 DNA reads TGTGCCAGCAGCCGGGACAGGGGGCTCGCACCCCTCCACTTT. Translated, it gives CASSRDRGLAPLHF.

The genes are TRBV7-7 and TRBJ2-3, with TRBD2 matching 10 bases. Per the germline V gene, CDR1 is SSHAT and CDR2 is FNYEAQ (reference sequence). Unmatched junction bases numbered 12, after V lost 5 bases and J lost 4 bases. The CDR3 totals 17 residues. The CDR3 is CASSPRLAGLWADTQYF. CDR3 sequence (DNA): TGTGCCAGCAGCCCTAGACTAGCGGGTCTGTGGGCAGATACGCAGTATTTT.

In this sample, this clonotype turned up many times. In DNA form, the CDR3 reads TGTGCCAGCAGTTTTAAGGCCGGGGGATCCTACGAGCAGTACGTC. Protein: CASSFKAGGSYEQYV. V gene TRBV27 combines with J gene TRBJ2-7; weak D call: TRBD2 (6 bases). Germline V gene data show CDR1 as MNHEY and CDR2 as SMNVEV (reference sequence). Deletions cut 3 bases from V and 1 base from J, with 13 bases between. The CDR3 loop spans 15 amino acids.

J is TRBJ2-7 and V is TRBV21-1. TRBV21-1 is noted as a pseudogene. The CDR3 is made up of 13 amino acids. The CDR3 DNA sequence: TGTGCCAGCAGCCTTCAAGGGTTCTACGAGCAGTACGTC. Translating it yields CASSLQGFYEQYV.

In this sample, this clonotype turned up many times. The chain combines TRBV2 with TRBJ2-2; D might be TRBD1 (5 bases). CDR1 and CDR2 (germline): SNHLY, FYNNEI. The germline V and J ends were trimmed by 5 bases and 0 bases, with 10 bases remaining between them. The CDR3 is made up of 15 amino acids. CDR3 region: CASSLTEANTGELFF. CDR3 bases: TGTGCCAGCAGTCTGACAGAAGCGAACACCGGGGAGCTGTTTTTT.

This clonotype was picked up a small number of times. The genes are TRBV5-1 and TRBJ2-3; a possible D gene is TRBD1 (5 bases). The CDR3 contains 14 residues. V dropped 4 bases and J dropped 3 bases, with 12 bases sitting between them. Per germline, CDR1 SGHRS and CDR2 YFSETQ. CDR3 sequence: CASSGTAGTDTQYF. The CDR3 region has the DNA TGCGCCAGCAGCGGAACCGCAGGGACAGATACGCAGTATTTT.

A few counts support this clonotype. The V call is TRBV5-1, the J call TRBJ2-3; 8 positions match TRBD1. Germline lookup yields CDR1 SGHRS and CDR2 YFSETQ. The CDR3 is made up of 15 amino acids. Germline trimming cut 0 bases from V and 7 bases from J; bases unmatched to any gene: 7. The CDR3 spells CASSLEGTGTNTQYF. In DNA, the CDR3 is TGCGCCAGCAGCTTGGAGGGGACAGGTACGAATACGCAGTATTTT.

The chain employs TRBV29-1 and TRBJ2-3, with D perhaps TRBD2 (5 bases). Germline V CDR1 and CDR2: SQVTM, ANQGSEA. V was trimmed by 1 base and J by 3 bases, leaving 11 bases between them. The CDR3 runs to 14 residues. CDR3 sequence: CSVEGRGWTDTQYF. The DNA of the CDR3 is TGCAGCGTTGAAGGCCGGGGATGGACAGATACGCAGTATTTT.

Ten or more counts support this clonotype. The chain recombines TRBV12-3 or TRBV12-4 with TRBJ2-1; D could derive from TRBD1 or TRBD2 (5 bases each). This CDR3 contains 15 residues. The ends were cut back, 3 bases at V and 4 bases at J, with 13 bases in the middle. CDR3 sequence (DNA): TGTGCCAGCAGTTTGGTACAGAGGGGATACAATGAGCAGTTCTTC. Encoded protein: CASSLVQRGYNEQFF.